This T cell receptor (beta chain) was captured by sequencing in a study of T cell clonality in common variable immunodeficiency. This clone was recorded many times. The target antigen is unknown. Assay: immunoSEQ multiplex PCR; the TCRdb copy retains only in-frame clones and omits some. The sample was found to contain approximately 29,000 clones, and every one recurs. Blood came from CVID subjects not ill and not taking immunomodulatory or immunosuppressive medication. Study-wide results and limits: Common variable immunodeficiency TCR beta sequences reportedly had fewer deletions and N-nucleotide insertions.

Sequencing was done on a sample of peripheral blood mononuclear cells. The receptor was isolated from a human donor with common variable immunodeficiency.

CDR3 in amino acids: CASSQDYRQGYGYTF. The part of the CDR3 DNA that was read is TGCGCCAGCAGCCAAGATTACCGACAGGGATATGGC. This chain links TRBV4-1 with TRBJ1-2, with 7 bases that match TRBD1. Sequencing ends 3 residues short of the CDR3 end; the germline J gene provides the rest. The germline V gene encodes CDR1 MGHRA and CDR2 YSYEKL. The V gene end was trimmed by 0 bases and the J gene end by 5 bases; junction bases not matched to a gene: 6. The CDR3 contains 15 residues.